Listed below are T cell receptor beta chains from one sample, sequenced in a study of blood T cells in healthy people across ages. TCRdb recomputed calls from the 5' RACE reads with MiXCR, one row per CDR3 protein. The sample has 1.5 million to 2 million distinct CDR3 sequences, roughly 50% seen once; the top ten hold roughly 2.1%. Material for sequencing was blood. The receptor set was obtained from a woman in her forties in good health. Both conserved end residues are part of each CDR3. D genes are given only for firm matches. Part of the rows lack a size; the others show once, few, many or a class for expanded clones.

j_gene	d_gene	abundance	v_gene	CDR3nt	CDR3aa
TRBJ1-2	NA	NA	TRBV10-3	TGTGCCATCAGGGGGGTTCTTAACTATGGCTACACCTTC	CAIRGVLNYGYTF
TRBJ2-3	NA	NA	TRBV18	TGTGCCAGCTCACCTGGGGTAACAGATACGCAGTGTTTT	CASSPGVTDTQCF
TRBJ1-1	TRBD1	NA	TRBV4-3	TGCGCCAGCAGCCCGAATGACAGGGGGTGGAACACTGAAGCTTTCTTT	CASSPNDRGWNTEAFF
TRBJ2-3	TRBD2	NA	TRBV4-2	TGTGCCAGCAGCCACGTCTCAGAGCGGGGGGCACGCACAGATACGCAGTATTTT	CASSHVSERGARTDTQYF
TRBJ2-1	NA	NA	TRBV9	TGTGCCAGCAGCGTAGACGGTCGCCGCCCCTACAATGAGCAGTTCTTC	CASSVDGRRPYNEQFF
TRBJ2-5	NA	NA	TRBV7-2	TGTACCAGCAGCTTAGTGTGGGGGGGCCAGGAGACCCAGTACTTC	CTSSLVWGGQETQYF
TRBJ2-3	NA	NA	TRBV14	TGTGCCAGCAGTCTTGGACTTAGGTCAGATACGCAGTATTTT	CASSLGLRSDTQYF
TRBJ1-6	NA	few	TRBV5-1	TGCGCCAGCAGCCCATGGGCAGGAGAGAATTCACCCCTCCACTTT	CASSPWAGENSPLHF
TRBJ2-3	NA	NA	TRBV6-1	TGTGCCACGAAAGGCAGGGGAGGGTTGACAGATACGCAGTATTTT	CATKGRGGLTDTQYF
TRBJ2-5	TRBD1	NA	TRBV20-1	TGCAGTGCTAGAGACGCCGGAGGGACAGGGCTAGAGACCCAGTACTTC	CSARDAGGTGLETQYF
TRBJ2-1	NA	NA	TRBV28	TGTGCCAGCAGTTTAGCGAAGACCGTGTATGAGCAGTTCTTC	CASSLAKTVYEQFF
TRBJ2-1	TRBD1	NA	TRBV5-1	TGCGCCAGCAGCGGAGCACTGAGGGACAGATACAATGAGCAGTTCTTC	CASSGALRDRYNEQFF
TRBJ1-1	TRBD1	once	TRBV7-2	TGTGCCAGCAGAGTGGGACAGGCGGTCGAAGCTTTCTTT	CASRVGQAVEAFF
TRBJ2-5	NA	few	TRBV5-1	TGCGCCAGCAGCATACGTGCAGAGACCCAGTACTTC	CASSIRAETQYF